This T cell receptor (beta chain) is from a study of T cell repertoires in cytomegalovirus infection. TCRdb reanalysed the reads using MiXCR and keeps one entry per CDR3 protein. In the table there are about 890,000 distinct CDR3 sequences, more than 25% of which are singletons. Worth noting for this clonotype: The antigen is not known.

Germline CDR1 and CDR2: SGHAT and FQNNGV. There are 13 residues in the CDR3. The source of this sequence is a human donor in good health (CMV status not recorded). Some clones in this sample may be carry-over from other donors' samples. The chain uses TRBV11-2 and TRBJ2-5; perhaps TRBD2 as D (5 bases). The sample was cultured CD8+ T cells from PBMCs, taken from culture after CMV antigen stimulation. This CDR3 reads CATRAGGQETQYF. For the CDR3, the DNA is TGTGCAACTCGGGCGGGTGGGCAAGAGACCCAGTACTTC.